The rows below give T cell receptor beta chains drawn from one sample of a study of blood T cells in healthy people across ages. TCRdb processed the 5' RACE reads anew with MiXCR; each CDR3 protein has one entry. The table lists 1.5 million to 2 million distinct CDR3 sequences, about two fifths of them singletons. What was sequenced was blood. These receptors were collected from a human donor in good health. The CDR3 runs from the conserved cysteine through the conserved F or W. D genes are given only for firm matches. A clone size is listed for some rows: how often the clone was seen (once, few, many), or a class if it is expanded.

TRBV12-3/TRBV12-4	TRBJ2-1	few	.	TGTGCCAGCAGCAAGGAGGACACCCTATCTGAGCACAATGAGCAGTTCTTC	CASSKEDTLSEHNEQFF
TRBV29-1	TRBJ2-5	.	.	TGCAGCGCCAAAACCACGCTCGGAGGGGAGACCCAGTACTTC	CSAKTTLGGETQYF
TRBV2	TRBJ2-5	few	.	TGTGCCGGCTTGAGGAAAGAGACCCAGTACTTC	CAGLRKETQYF
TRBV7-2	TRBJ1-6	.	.	TGTGCCAGCAGCTTAGACGCAGGGGTTAATTCACCCCTCCACTTT	CASSLDAGVNSPLHF
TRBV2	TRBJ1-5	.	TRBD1	TGTGCCAGCAGGGGACAGGGAGCTCAGCCCCAGCATTTT	CASRGQGAQPQHF
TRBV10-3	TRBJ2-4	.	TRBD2	TGTGCCATCAGTTGGACTAGCGGGGCTCAAAACATTCAGTACTTC	CAISWTSGAQNIQYF
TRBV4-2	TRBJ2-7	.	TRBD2	TGTGCCAGCCCCCGACTAGCGGGGGGCCTGAGCTCCTACGAGCAGTACTTC	CASPRLAGGLSSYEQYF
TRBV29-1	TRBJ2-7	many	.	TGCAGCGCAGATGGAGGGGTGGTCGACGAGCAGTACTTC	CSADGGVVDEQYF
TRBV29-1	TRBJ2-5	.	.	TGCAGCCCCCGGGGTCCAGGGGAGACCCAGTACTTC	CSPRGPGETQYF
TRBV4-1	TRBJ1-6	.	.	TGCGCCAGCAGCCAAGATGATGGCAGTGTAGATTCACCCCTCCACTTT	CASSQDDGSVDSPLHF
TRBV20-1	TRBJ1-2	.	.	TGCAGTGCTAGAGATCTGGGCGCCCCAGCTAACTATGACTACACCTTC	CSARDLGAPANYDYTF
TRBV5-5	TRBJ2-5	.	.	TGTGCCGGCAGCTTGGCCGGGGGGCTGGAGACCCAGTACTTC	CAGSLAGGLETQYF
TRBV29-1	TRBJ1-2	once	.	TGCAGCGTTTTATGGTTGGGGGGGGTCGGCTACACCTTC	CSVLWLGGVGYTF